These T cell receptor beta chains were read from a single sample in a study of radiation and T cells in renal cell carcinoma. The table came from immunoSEQ multiplex PCR; TCRdb's copy has only in-frame clones and leaves some out. The sample shows tens of thousands of clones, 65% to 90% of them seen only once. The specimen was blood, collected from a patient whose treatment included radiotherapy and nephrectomy. These receptors were collected from a woman between 45 and 65 years old with renal cell carcinoma. Both conserved end residues are trimmed from each CDR3. The order of the fields is J gene, V gene, CDR3 protein.

J gene: TRBJ1-1; V gene: TRBV5-5; CDR3 protein: ASSLSVNTEAF
J gene: TRBJ2-4; V gene: TRBV5-4; CDR3 protein: ASGIMDSRAKNIQY
J gene: TRBJ2-1; V gene: TRBV5-1; CDR3 protein: ASSLGRGAVDEQF
J gene: TRBJ2-7; V gene: TRBV5-4; CDR3 protein: ASSLMVTVGNEQY
J gene: TRBJ1-2; V gene: TRBV4-2; CDR3 protein: ASSQVLQLYGYT
J gene: TRBJ2-3; V gene: TRBV7-2; CDR3 protein: ASSLPLADTQY
J gene: TRBJ2-1; V gene: TRBV5-6; CDR3 protein: ASSTGIEQF
J gene: TRBJ1-4; V gene: TRBV18; CDR3 protein: ASAIGGQNEKLF
J gene: TRBJ1-1; V gene: TRBV19; CDR3 protein: ASSPLGDTEAF
J gene: TRBJ1-4; V gene: TRBV2; CDR3 protein: ASRTGFNEKLF
J gene: TRBJ2-1; V gene: TRBV19; CDR3 protein: AAGWSEQF
J gene: TRBJ1-5; V gene: TRBV5-6; CDR3 protein: ASSLGQGTNQPQH
J gene: TRBJ2-3; V gene: TRBV11-2; CDR3 protein: ASSSGSAQY
J gene: TRBJ2-7; V gene: TRBV10-3; CDR3 protein: AITSTSGGSYEQY
J gene: TRBJ1-1; V gene: TRBV19; CDR3 protein: ASSWALNTEAF
J gene: TRBJ1-1; V gene: TRBV18; CDR3 protein: ASSPTVTEAF
J gene: TRBJ2-3; V gene: TRBV7-2; CDR3 protein: ASRTSGGPDTQY
J gene: TRBJ1-2; V gene: TRBV1; CDR3 protein: TSSPTGTGYGYT
J gene: TRBJ2-1; V gene: TRBV21-1; CDR3 protein: ASSSPGCGGPSYNEQF
J gene: TRBJ2-5; V gene: TRBV4-3; CDR3 protein: ASSQSGTGQETQY
J gene: TRBJ1-3; V gene: TRBV18; CDR3 protein: ASSPMPGTGTGNTIY
J gene: TRBJ2-3; V gene: TRBV7-2; CDR3 protein: ASSLFLDTQY
J gene: TRBJ1-2; V gene: TRBV5-4; CDR3 protein: ASSLGGSLIYGYT
J gene: TRBJ2-1; V gene: TRBV9; CDR3 protein: ASSVRDRGSNEQF
J gene: TRBJ1-2; V gene: TRBV18; CDR3 protein: ASSPPGRGLYGYT
J gene: TRBJ2-6; V gene: TRBV7-1; CDR3 protein: ASSRGIRGQSRANVLT
J gene: TRBJ2-7; V gene: TRBV18; CDR3 protein: ASSRDRIYEQY
J gene: TRBJ1-4; V gene: TRBV7-2; CDR3 protein: ASSQGLTNEKLF
J gene: TRBJ2-1; V gene: TRBV9; CDR3 protein: ASSVATVNEQF
J gene: TRBJ1-2; V gene: TRBV7-9; CDR3 protein: ASSRGQGGGGYT
J gene: TRBJ2-3; V gene: TRBV7-2; CDR3 protein: ASSFAGLSTDTQY
J gene: TRBJ1-4; V gene: TRBV4-3; CDR3 protein: ASSQEGTDSSNEKLF
J gene: TRBJ1-2; V gene: TRBV25-1; CDR3 protein: ASTRSGQTYGYT
J gene: TRBJ2-5; V gene: TRBV5-1; CDR3 protein: ASGIFGTGLSEETQY
J gene: TRBJ1-5; V gene: TRBV7-9; CDR3 protein: ASNTGGSGVNQPQH
J gene: TRBJ1-4; V gene: TRBV5-1; CDR3 protein: ASSLDRGSEKLF
J gene: TRBJ1-1; V gene: TRBV28; CDR3 protein: ASSSPGTGKTEAF
J gene: TRBJ1-1; V gene: TRBV18; CDR3 protein: ASTTLSRITEAF
J gene: TRBJ1-4; V gene: TRBV5-1; CDR3 protein: ASSANSGLSEKLF
J gene: TRBJ1-2; V gene: TRBV7-2; CDR3 protein: ASSDGQLVGYT
J gene: TRBJ2-1; V gene: TRBV29-1; CDR3 protein: SVGDPQVSEQF
J gene: TRBJ1-2; V gene: TRBV18; CDR3 protein: ASSPRTEGGPYGYT
J gene: TRBJ2-7; V gene: TRBV7-2; CDR3 protein: ASSPRGLGYEQY
J gene: TRBJ2-5; V gene: TRBV15; CDR3 protein: ATSRDRETQY
J gene: TRBJ1-5; V gene: TRBV2; CDR3 protein: ASSEGTANQPQH